Below, 11 T cell receptor beta chains from the same sample are listed, as sequenced in a study of T cells in localized non-small cell lung cancer (dated by TCRdb to 2020 to 2021). Preparation of the library involved the immunoSEQ multiplex PCR assay. In TCRdb, the immuneACCESS table is reduced to in-frame sequences with V and J assigned. These tables do not hold every clone; where another copy was compared, an unresolved V gene accounts for under half, and the others remain unexplained. For this sample there are tens of thousands of clones; roughly 87% appear just once. Around 28% of the sample rests with the top ten. Sequencing used peripheral blood, obtained before any cancer treatment. The source is a male donor aged 60 or older with stage I squamous cell lung carcinoma.

This clone was found once. This chain uses TRBV6-5 with TRBJ1-1; the D gene is possibly TRBD1 (5 bases). This CDR3 region has 14 residues. Germline V CDR1 and CDR2: MNHEY, SVGAGI. V dropped 6 bases and J dropped 2 bases, with 13 bases sitting between them. CDR3 amino acids: CASSYGGSNTEAFF. The DNA for the CDR3 is TGTGCCAGCAGCTACGGGGGGAGCAACACTGAAGCTTTCTTT.

A single count supports this clone. This rearrangement joins TRBV5-6 to TRBJ2-3; D perhaps matches TRBD1 (5 bases). The CDR3 runs to 14 residues. Per the germline V gene, CDR1 is SGHDT and CDR2 is YYEEEE. V was shortened by 5 bases and J by 0 bases, with 10 bases between the two germline ends. CDR3 in DNA: TGTGCCAGCAGTCGGACACGTAGCACAGATACGCAGTATTTT. Translation: CASSRTRSTDTQYF.

The chain links TRBV9 to TRBJ2-1; perhaps D is TRBD1 or TRBD2 (5 bases each). V was trimmed by 0 bases and J by 0 bases, leaving 7 bases between them. CDR1 is SGDLS and CDR2 is YYNGEE in the germline V gene. CDR3 length: 15 residues. The CDR3: CASSVEGTSYNEQFF. The CDR3 nucleotides are TGTGCCAGCAGCGTAGAGGGGACCTCCTACAATGAGCAGTTCTTC.

V is TRBV6-5 and J is TRBJ2-2; D might be TRBD2 (6 bases). Germline-derived CDR1 and CDR2 are MNHEY and SVGAGI. This CDR3 contains 13 residues. The germline V and J ends were trimmed by 7 bases and 5 bases, with 11 bases remaining between them. The CDR3 bases are TGTGCCAGCACGGGGGTTCCAACCGGGGAGCTGTTTTTT. Its translation is CASTGVPTGELFF.

The V and J genes are TRBV2 and TRBJ1-2; D gene unclear. Germline V gene sequence: CDR1 SNHLY, CDR2 FYNNEI. Trimming pared 2 bases from V and 8 bases from J, leaving 6 bases between. The CDR3 consists of 11 residues. Written as DNA, the CDR3 is TGTGCCAGCAGTGAACCGGCGGGCTACACCTTC. This encodes CASSEPAGYTF.

The gene calls are TRBV18 and TRBJ2-5; D remains unclear. Germline V gene data show CDR1 as KGHSH and CDR2 as LQKENI. The length of the CDR3 is 13 residues. V was clipped by 1 base and J by 2 bases, with 5 bases between them. The CDR3 is CASSPQGQETQYF. CDR3 bases: TGTGCCAGCTCACCACAGGGTCAAGAGACCCAGTACTTC.

The V gene is TRBV19, the J gene TRBJ2-2; D is tentatively TRBD1 or TRBD2 (6 bases each). Germline V gene data show CDR1 as LNHDA and CDR2 as SQIVND (reference sequence). V was pared by 8 bases and J by 0 bases, with 13 bases between. The length of the CDR3 is 15 residues. Written as DNA, the CDR3 is TGTGCCAGTGTCGCGGGACACGCGAACACCGGGGAGCTGTTTTTT. Translated, it gives CASVAGHANTGELFF.

This chain links TRBV9 with TRBJ2-5, with 12 bases aligning to TRBD2. This CDR3 spans 16 amino acids. Germline lookup yields CDR1 SGDLS and CDR2 YYNGEE. The trim removed 3 bases at V and 5 bases at J, leaving 8 bases unmatched. In DNA, the CDR3 is TGTGCCAGCAGCGGTCGACTAGCGGGAGTTTCGGAGACCCAGTACTTC. This sequence encodes CASSGRLAGVSETQYF.

A word on this clone: The junction does not match germline at one end; this may be a read error. The rearrangement links TRBV7-7 to TRBJ2-1; 8 nucleotides match TRBD2. This CDR3 has 16 amino acids. Germline V lookup: CDR1 SSHAT, CDR2 FNYEAQ (reference sequence). The CDR3 coding sequence is TGTGCTAGCAGCGCCAGACTAGCGACCTCCTACAATGAGCAGTTCTTC. This translates into CASSARLATSYNEQFF.

This chain connects TRBV5-1 to TRBJ1-1; D unclear. Per germline, CDR1 SGHRS and CDR2 YFSETQ. V gave up 0 bases and J gave up 4 bases, with 10 bases separating them. This CDR3 spans 14 amino acids. The CDR3 protein is CASSLGPPGTEAFF. CDR3 nucleotide sequence: TGCGCCAGCAGCTTGGGACCCCCGGGCACTGAAGCTTTCTTT.

CDR3 coding DNA: TGTGCCAGCAGTTACTCGACTCAGACTAGCCGCGAGCAGTACTTC. As protein: CASSYSTQTSREQYF. The gene calls are TRBV6-5 and TRBJ2-7, with 7 bases that match TRBD2. With V trimmed by 0 bases and J by 6 bases, 8 bases remained unmatched. This CDR3 comprises 15 residues. The germline CDR1 and CDR2 sequences are MNHEY and SVGAGI.